One and the same sample provided the 23 T cell receptor beta chains below, sequenced in a study of T-cell reconstitution after alpha-beta-depleted transplantation in children. It was with unique molecular identifiers that the TCRbeta library was prepared. Using its own MiXCR run on the PCR reads, TCRdb lists one record per CDR3 protein. The table lists 200,000 to 250,000 distinct CDR3 sequences, 5.5% to 7% of them singletons. Sequencing was performed on PBMCs, taken before TCRalphabeta/CD19-depleted stem cell transplant. The receptors here all came from a boy under 10 years old with acute lymphoblastic leukemia, due to receive a stem cell transplant.

This clonotype was detected ten times or more. The chain couples TRBV9 to TRBJ2-1; 14 nucleotides agree with TRBD2. J gave up 6 bases and V 3 bases, and 2 bases lay outside the gene matches. This CDR3 has 15 amino acids. Germline V CDR1 and CDR2: SGDLS, YYNGEE. The CDR3 sequence: CASSGGTSGGNEQFF. CDR3 nucleotide sequence: TGTGCCAGCAGCGGCGGGACTAGCGGGGGCAATGAGCAGTTCTTC.

This clonotype was observed many times. The rearrangement uses TRBV5-1 and TRBJ2-2, with D uncertain. Germline V gene data show CDR1 as SGHRS and CDR2 as YFSETQ. V was clipped by 1 base and J by 1 base, with 5 bases between them. The CDR3 consists of 14 residues. The CDR3 nucleotides are TGCGCCAGCAGCTTGCTACAGAACACCGGGGAGCTGTTTTTT. Translating it yields CASSLLQNTGELFF.

This clonotype was observed many times. The chain employs TRBV7-9 and TRBJ2-2; 7 bases are a match to TRBD2. With V trimmed by 6 bases and J by 5 bases, 9 bases remained unmatched. CDR1 and CDR2 from the germline V gene are SEHNR and FQNEAQ (reference sequence). CDR3 length: 15 amino acids. The CDR3 protein is CASSMASGGTGELFF. In DNA form, the CDR3 reads TGTGCCAGCAGTATGGCTAGCGGCGGGACCGGGGAGCTGTTTTTT.

V and J are TRBV7-2 and TRBJ2-3, with TRBD1 matching over 7 bases. The CDR3 loop spans 14 amino acids. Germline assignment: CDR1 SGHTA and CDR2 FQGNSA. With V trimmed by 2 bases and J by 4 bases, 3 bases remained unmatched. The CDR3 here is CASSLNRGADTQYF. The CDR3 region has the DNA TGTGCCAGCAGCTTAAACAGGGGAGCAGATACGCAGTATTTT.

This clonotype was seen ten or more times. The chain uses TRBV15 and TRBJ2-5, with 9 bases matching TRBD2. The CDR3 spans 16 residues. CDR1 and CDR2 (germline): LNHNV, YYDKDF (reference sequence). J lost 5 bases, V lost 0 bases, and 7 bases had no gene match. The CDR3 bases are TGTGCCACCAGCAGAGATTTGCGGGAGGGCCGGGAGACCCAGTACTTC. Protein: CATSRDLREGRETQYF.

In its sample, this clonotype was seen a few times. The chain recombines TRBV14 with TRBJ1-2; unclear D gene. This CDR3 comprises 15 residues. Between the trimmed V and J ends, which lost 1 base and 0 bases, there was a span of 9 bases. The germline CDR1 and CDR2 sequences are SGHDN and FVKESK. The CDR3 here is CASSQGWGANYGYTF. In nucleotides, the CDR3 is TGTGCCAGCAGCCAAGGGTGGGGAGCTAACTATGGCTACACCTTC.

The chain couples TRBV12-3 or TRBV12-4 to TRBJ1-1, with unresolved D. V was trimmed by 3 bases and J by 4 bases, leaving 3 bases between them. CDR3 length: 11 amino acids. Written as DNA, the CDR3 is TGTGCCAGCAGTTTCGCCACTGAAGCTTTCTTT. As protein: CASSFATEAFF.

The CDR3 loop is CASSLLQAGSSYNEQFF. The DNA of the CDR3 is TGTGCCAGCAGCTTATTACAGGCGGGTAGCTCCTACAATGAGCAGTTCTTC. The V gene is TRBV11-3, the J gene TRBJ2-1; TRBD1 or TRBD2 may be the D gene (5 bases each). V was pared by 2 bases and J by 0 bases, with 14 bases between. CDR1 is SGHNT, CDR2 YENEEA, per germline. The CDR3 loop spans 17 amino acids.

J is TRBJ2-7 and V is TRBV6-2 or TRBV6-3, with D possibly TRBD1 on 6 matching bases. From germline, CDR1 is MNHEY and CDR2 SVGEGT. CDR3 length equals 14 residues. Trimming pared 8 bases from V and 4 bases from J, leaving 18 bases between. Here the CDR3 reads CASGRGGSGYEQYF. The CDR3 DNA reads as TGTGCCAGCGGCCGAGGGGGTTCCGGGTACGAGCAGTACTTC.

Ten or more counts support this clonotype. The chain combines TRBV12-3 or TRBV12-4 with TRBJ2-5; D call uncertain. V dropped 1 base and J dropped 5 bases, with 8 bases sitting between them. The CDR3 contains 13 residues. The CDR3 is CASSLVRWETQYF. Here the CDR3 DNA reads TGTGCCAGCAGTTTAGTTAGGTGGGAGACCCAGTACTTC.

This clonotype was seen ten or more times. The chain recombines TRBV6-1 with TRBJ2-5; D not certain. This CDR3 has 12 residues. Germline V gene sequence: CDR1 MNHNS, CDR2 SASEGT. V was trimmed by 4 bases and J by 3 bases, leaving 6 bases between them. CDR3 sequence (DNA): TGTGCCAGCAGTGTGTCGGAAGAGACCCAGTACTTC. This gives the protein CASSVSEETQYF.

This clonotype came up many times. This chain joins TRBV27 and TRBJ1-5; 7 nucleotides align to TRBD1. CDR1 and CDR2 (germline): MNHEY, SMNVEV (reference sequence). The CDR3 sequence is 13 residues long. The V and J ends lost 6 bases and 6 bases, in that order; junction bases with no gene match: 5. CDR3 nucleotides: TGTGCCAGCAGATTGACAGGGCTTCAGCCCCAGCATTTT. Protein sequence: CASRLTGLQPQHF.

This clonotype was observed a handful of times. The chain employs TRBV27 and TRBJ2-1; maybe TRBD1 (5 bases). Germline values: CDR1 MNHEY, CDR2 SMNVEV (reference sequence). This CDR3 has 13 residues. V lost 5 bases to trimming and J lost 14 bases, with 19 bases between them. The DNA for the CDR3 is TGTGCCAGCAGTACCGCCCAGGGCGGACCCGAGTTCTTC. It specifies CASSTAQGGPEFF.

Points on this clonotype: One end of the junction varies from germline; a read error may be responsible. The gene calls are TRBV11-2 and TRBJ2-3; 11 bases map to TRBD1. This CDR3 has 15 amino acids. Germline CDR1 reads SGHAT; CDR2 reads FQNNGV. The CDR3 coding sequence is TGTGCCAGCAGCACCAGGACAGGGGGCACAGATACGAAGTATTTT. Protein sequence: CASSTRTGGTDTKYF.

This clonotype was recorded at least ten times. This chain joins TRBV27 and TRBJ2-3; D gene ambiguous. Trimming cost V 3 bases and J 3 bases, with 10 bases left between them. The CDR3 is 14 amino acids. The germline gives CDR1 MNHEY, CDR2 SMNVEV (reference sequence). The CDR3, as DNA: TGTGCCAGCAGTTTGATCCTTGGGACAGATACGCAGTATTTT. Translated: CASSLILGTDTQYF.

The table lists this clonotype with many counts. J is TRBJ2-7 and V is TRBV10-3, with 7 bases matching TRBD1. The trim removed 9 bases at V and 0 bases at J, leaving 5 bases unmatched. The CDR3 loop spans 13 amino acids. Per germline, CDR1 ENHRY and CDR2 SYGVKD. The CDR3 loop reads CAIKDRSSYEQYF. The CDR3 DNA is TGTGCCATAAAGGACAGGAGCTCCTACGAGCAGTACTTC.

This clonotype was picked up a small number of times. The chain is built from TRBV7-2 and TRBJ1-3, with D perhaps TRBD1 (6 bases). V lost 5 bases and J lost 7, with 15 bases in between. From germline, CDR1 is SGHTA and CDR2 FQGNSA. The CDR3 runs to 14 residues. CDR3 nucleotides: TGTGCCAGCAGCCAGGGGAGGGGTAGGAACACCATATATTTT. Its translation is CASSQGRGRNTIYF.

The V call is TRBV5-1, the J call TRBJ2-1; 7 positions match TRBD2. The V segment lost 2 bases and the J segment 5 bases; nucleotides outside the gene matches: 13. The germline gives CDR1 SGHRS, CDR2 YFSETQ. The CDR3 covers 17 residues. CDR3 bases: TGCGCCAGCAGCTTTTTTTTCATGGCTAGCGGCCACAATGAGCAGTTCTTC. This encodes CASSFFFMASGHNEQFF. The entire variable domain, with the rest obtained from reference TRBV5-1 and TRBJ2-1, is as follows: KAGVTQTPRYLIKTRGQQVTLSCSPISGHRSVSWYQQTPGQGLQFLFEYFSETQRNKGNFPGRFSGRQFSNSRSEMNVSTLELGDSALYLCASSFFFMASGHNEQFFGPGTRLTVL.

The rearrangement links TRBV27 to TRBJ2-7; D may match TRBD1 or TRBD2 (6 bases each). The CDR3 extends over 13 amino acids. The germline V gene encodes CDR1 MNHEY and CDR2 SMNVEV (reference sequence). Deletions cut 6 bases from V and 2 bases from J, with 11 bases between. The CDR3 nucleotides are TGTGCCAGCAGCCCTAGGGGGGCCTACGAGCAGTACTTC. Translated, it gives CASSPRGAYEQYF.

The V gene is TRBV28, the J gene TRBJ1-5, with 7 bases identical to TRBD1. Germline CDR1 MDHEN, CDR2 SYDVKM. V lost 2 bases and J lost 2; bases outside the gene matches: 3. The CDR3 contains 15 residues. The chain's CDR3 is CASSLAQGGNQPQHF. CDR3 in DNA: TGTGCCAGCAGTTTAGCTCAGGGGGGCAATCAGCCCCAGCATTTT. Supplemented by reference TRBV28 and TRBJ1-5, the full variable domain reads DVKVTQSSRYLVKRTGEKVFLECVQDMDHENMFWYRQDPGLGLRLIYFSYDVKMKEKGDIPEGYSVSREKKERFSLILESASTNQTSMYLCASSLAQGGNQPQHFGDGTRLSIL.

There are a few counts of this clonotype. The J gene is TRBJ1-4, the V gene TRBV12-3 or TRBV12-4, with a possible D match to TRBD1 (6 bases). The CDR3 loop spans 15 amino acids. Trimming took off 6 bases at V and 5 bases at J, with 16 bases between the two ends. Written as DNA, the CDR3 is TGTGCCAGCAGCCCTGACGGGACACCAAATGAAAAACTGTTTTTT. Its protein is CASSPDGTPNEKLFF.

Many counts were recorded for this clonotype. This CDR3 reads CSVELAGGRVGQFF. The CDR3 nucleotides read TGCAGCGTTGAACTAGCGGGGGGGCGAGTAGGGCAGTTCTTC. The chain is built from TRBV29-1 and TRBJ2-1; 12 bases line up with TRBD2. V trimming: 2 bases; J trimming: 12 bases; junction bases outside the gene matches: 8. The CDR3 sequence is 14 residues long. Germline values: CDR1 SQVTM, CDR2 ANQGSEA.

This clonotype has ten or more counts. The chain combines TRBV27 with TRBJ2-3; the match to TRBD2 covers 9 bases. Germline V CDR1 and CDR2: MNHEY, SMNVEV (reference sequence). The V gene end was trimmed by 6 bases and the J gene end by 5 bases; junction bases not matched to a gene: 12. The CDR3 consists of 16 residues. The CDR3 DNA follows: TGTGCCAGCAGCCCGAGGGTAGCGGGAGCCGTAGATACGCAGTATTTT. Encoded protein: CASSPRVAGAVDTQYF.